The 9 T cell receptor beta chains below were found in one sample sequenced in a study of neurological immune-mediated disorders. TCRdb fed the 5' RACE reads into MiXCR, producing one record per CDR3 protein. Of 40,000 to 55,000 distinct CDR3 sequences listed, around a tenth are singletons. Sequencing used PBMCs. Receptors originate from a woman in her thirties or forties with HTLV-1-associated myelopathy (HAM/TSP).

This clonotype was observed at least ten times. Germline and junction disagree at one end, which may indicate a read error. The gene calls are TRBV12-3 or TRBV12-4 and TRBJ2-3, with TRBD1 as a possible D gene (5 bases). CDR3 length: 13 amino acids. CDR3 loop: CASRLGVSAAQYF. CDR3 in DNA: TGTGCCAGCAGATTAGGGGTCTCGGCTGCGCAGTATTTT.

This clonotype was seen many times. J is TRBJ2-3 and V is TRBV4-3; 8 bases are shared with TRBD1. J lost 2 bases, V lost 1 base, and 11 bases had no gene match. The germline V gene encodes CDR1 LGHNA and CDR2 YSLEER. This CDR3 has 18 residues. The DNA for the CDR3 is TGCGCCAGCAGCCAAGCCCCTCGGACAGGGTTGATCACAGATACGCAGTATTTT. It specifies CASSQAPRTGLITDTQYF.

This clonotype showed up many times. This chain joins TRBV5-1 and TRBJ2-6; D is uncertain. The CDR3 is 15 amino acids. Germline V gives CDR1 SGHRS, CDR2 YFSETQ. Trimming took off 4 bases at V and 0 bases at J, with 8 bases between the two ends. The CDR3 loop reads CASSTGASGANVLTF. For the CDR3, the DNA is TGCGCCAGCAGCACTGGCGCCTCTGGGGCCAACGTCCTGACTTTC. The variable domain in full, with the rest retrieved from reference TRBV5-1 and TRBJ2-6, is KAGVTQTPRYLIKTRGQQVTLSCSPISGHRSVSWYQQTPGQGLQFLFEYFSETQRNKGNFPGRFSGRQFSNSRSEMNVSTLELGDSALYLCASSTGASGANVLTFGAGSRLTVL.

This clonotype was seen many times. The CDR3 loop is CASSQPPGQRGEKLFF. CDR3 nucleotide sequence: TGTGCCAGCAGCCAGCCCCCGGGACAAAGGGGCGAAAAACTGTTTTTT. V is TRBV7-9 and J is TRBJ1-4; D perhaps matches TRBD1 (6 bases). The CDR3 spans 16 residues. Trimming shortened V by 5 bases and J by 8 bases, and 21 bases separated the two germline ends. CDR1 SEHNR and CDR2 FQNEAQ come from the germline V gene (reference sequence). The complete variable domain, with remaining parts taken from reference TRBV7-9 and TRBJ1-4, reads DTGVSQNPRHKITKRGQNVTFRCDPISEHNRLYWYRQTLGQGPEFLTYFQNEAQLEKSRLLSDRFSAERPKGSFSTLEIQRTEQGDSAMYLCASSQPPGQRGEKLFFGSGTQLSVL.

This clonotype has a count of ten or more. The chain has TRBV4-1 and TRBJ1-2; D unresolved. The germline V gene has CDR1 MGHRA and CDR2 YSYEKL. V lost 0 bases, J lost 3 bases, and 14 bases lay in between. This CDR3 contains 16 residues. CDR3 in DNA: TGCGCCAGCAGCCAAGAGTCCCACCTCAGTTACTATGGCTACACCTTC. Protein sequence: CASSQESHLSYYGYTF.

This clonotype came up many times. The chain links TRBV10-3 to TRBJ1-6; 10 nucleotides align to TRBD1. The CDR3 loop spans 14 amino acids. The V segment lost 10 bases and the J segment 10 bases; nucleotides outside the gene matches: 10. Germline V lookup: CDR1 ENHRY, CDR2 SYGVKD. The DNA for the CDR3 is TGTGCCACCAAATCCGGGACAGGGGACTCACCCCTCCACTTT. It specifies CATKSGTGDSPLHF.

This clonotype showed up many times. The gene calls are TRBV12-3 or TRBV12-4 and TRBJ2-1; TRBD2 matches 12 bases. The CDR3 loop spans 17 amino acids. V shed 6 bases, J shed 2 bases, and the junction held 8 bases outside the gene matches. Written as DNA, the CDR3 is TGTGCCAGCAGCACCGGGACTAGCGGGCAACCCTACAATGAGCAGTTCTTC. Translated: CASSTGTSGQPYNEQFF.

This clonotype was picked up many times. This rearrangement joins TRBV15 to TRBJ1-2; D is possibly TRBD1 (6 bases). Germline lookup yields CDR1 LNHNV and CDR2 YYDKDF (reference sequence). V was clipped by 5 bases and J by 8 bases, with 18 bases between them. This CDR3 is 14 amino acids long. CDR3 coding DNA: TGTGCCACCAGCCCCCGTGGAGGGGGGAGCGGCTACACCTTC. It encodes CATSPRGGGSGYTF. Together with reference TRBV15 and TRBJ1-2, the CDR3 gives the full variable domain: DAMVIQNPRYQVTQFGKPVTLSCSQTLNHNVMYWYQQKSSQAPKLLFHYYDKDFNNEADTPDNFQSRRPNTSFCFLDIRSPGLGDTAMYLCATSPRGGGSGYTFGSGTRLTVV.

There are many counts of this clonotype. V gene TRBV5-1 combines with J gene TRBJ2-3; the match to TRBD1 covers 9 bases. Germline assignment: CDR1 SGHRS and CDR2 YFSETQ. With 2 bases clipped from V and 5 bases from J, the junction kept 6 bases outside the gene matches. This CDR3 is 15 amino acids long. The DNA of the CDR3 is TGCGCCAGCAGCTTTCGGGACAGGGAAGGAGATACGCAGTATTTT. This sequence encodes CASSFRDREGDTQYF. Complete variable domain (other parts from reference TRBV5-1 and TRBJ2-3): KAGVTQTPRYLIKTRGQQVTLSCSPISGHRSVSWYQQTPGQGLQFLFEYFSETQRNKGNFPGRFSGRQFSNSRSEMNVSTLELGDSALYLCASSFRDREGDTQYFGPGTRLTVL.